A single sample gave rise to the 17 T cell receptor beta chains below, sequenced in a study of regulatory T cells in long-lasting Graves disease. Building the TCR beta libraries relied on iRepertoire HTBI primers, and CDR3 regions underwent Arm-PCR. A single record per CDR3 protein comes from TCRdb applying MiXCR to the multiplex PCR reads. The sample carries 550,000 to 700,000 distinct CDR3 sequences, about 16% recorded once. Documented time point: newly diagnosed GD, antithyroid drugs for less than 3 months. RNA isolated from PBMCs was used to make the TCR library. The same data also contributed to another study, on T cells in Graves' hyperthyroidism and ophthalmopathy.

Sequencing was performed on peripheral blood mononuclear cells (PBMCs), taken at new diagnosis, from a patient treated with antithyroid drugs. Source of these receptors: a young man with Graves disease.

This clonotype was observed at least ten times. The chain combines TRBV7-3 with TRBJ2-1; D gene ambiguous. Looked up from germline, CDR1 is SGHTA and CDR2 is FQGTGA. Trimming left V 2 bases short and J 5 bases short, with 7 bases between. This CDR3 region has 13 residues. CDR3 nucleotide sequence: TGTGCCAGCAGCTTAGCAAGGGACAATGAGCAGTTCTTC. Its translation is CASSLARDNEQFF.

In this sample, this clonotype turned up many times. The V call is TRBV7-9, the J call TRBJ1-2, with 7 bases lining up with TRBD1. Losses at the gene ends were 5 bases for V and 7 bases for J; bases not matched to a gene: 10. From germline, CDR1 is SEHNR and CDR2 FQNEAQ (reference sequence). The CDR3 runs to 14 residues. As DNA, the CDR3 is TGTGCCAGCAGCCCAACCACCCAGGGGGGTGGCTACACCTTC. This encodes CASSPTTQGGGYTF.

This clonotype has just a few counts. The chain has TRBV9 and TRBJ2-5; D is possibly TRBD2 (5 bases). Trimming shortened V by 0 bases and J by 8 bases, and 14 bases separated the two germline ends. Germline-derived CDR1 and CDR2 are SGDLS and YYNGEE. The CDR3 contains 14 residues. The CDR3 sequence is CASSVGSGFSTQYF. The DNA of the CDR3 is TGTGCCAGCAGCGTAGGCTCGGGGTTCTCTACCCAGTACTTC.

The chain's CDR3 is CASSQGRLAGGNEQYF. As DNA, the CDR3 is TGCGCCAGCAGCCAAGGCCGGCTAGCGGGAGGGAACGAGCAGTACTTC. This chain uses TRBV4-1 with TRBJ2-7, with 12 nucleotides matching TRBD2. Trimming took 1 base from V and 5 from J; bases not matched to a gene: 6. The CDR3 has 16 amino acids. Germline CDR1 MGHRA, CDR2 YSYEKL.

In this sample, this clonotype turned up many times. The V and J genes are TRBV11-2 and TRBJ2-3; a weak D match, TRBD2 (5 bases). V was trimmed by 4 bases and J by 2 bases, leaving 10 bases between them. The CDR3 contains 14 residues. CDR1 SGHAT and CDR2 FQNNGV come from the germline V gene. The CDR3 loop reads CASSSEGNTDTQYF. The CDR3 DNA reads as TGTGCCAGCAGCTCAGAGGGCAACACAGATACGCAGTATTTT.

This clonotype was observed many times. The gene calls are TRBV6-5 and TRBJ2-1; no clear D gene. The germline CDR1 and CDR2 sequences are MNHEY and SVGAGI. This CDR3 comprises 15 residues. V lost 1 base and J lost 4, with 11 bases in between. Here the CDR3 reads CASSYLGPAYNEQFF. CDR3 sequence (DNA): TGTGCCAGCAGTTACTTAGGACCCGCTTACAATGAGCAGTTCTTC.

In its sample, this clonotype was seen a few times. The rearrangement uses TRBV20-1 and TRBJ2-3; TRBD2 is a possible D gene (6 bases). V dropped 0 bases and J dropped 0 bases, with 13 bases sitting between them. Germline lookup yields CDR1 DFQATT and CDR2 SNEGSKA (reference sequence). The CDR3 extends over 16 amino acids. The CDR3 region is CSARDGGRGSTDTQYF. The CDR3 nucleotides read TGCAGTGCTAGAGACGGAGGGCGGGGAAGCACAGATACGCAGTATTTT.

This clonotype came up many times. The chain employs TRBV12-3 or TRBV12-4 and TRBJ2-7; no clear D gene. The CDR3 consists of 12 residues. V was clipped by 3 bases and J by 5 bases, with 8 bases between them. The CDR3 loop is CASSFAAHEQYF. The CDR3 coding sequence is TGTGCCAGCAGTTTTGCTGCTCACGAGCAGTACTTC.

This clonotype showed up many times. This chain connects TRBV30 to TRBJ1-1; D unclear. CDR1 and CDR2 (germline): GTSNPN, SVGIG (reference sequence). The V end lost 6 bases, the J end lost 6 bases, and 20 bases lay between the germline ends. The CDR3 runs to 14 residues. The CDR3: CACPEGPRGAEAFF. CDR3 nucleotide sequence: TGTGCCTGTCCTGAGGGCCCGCGGGGTGCTGAAGCTTTCTTT.

This clonotype was detected ten times or more. CDR3 DNA: TGTGCCACTAGCGGGTACTCCTACAATGAGCAGTTCTTC. It yields the protein CATSGYSYNEQFF. V and J are TRBV28 and TRBJ2-1; 8 nucleotides agree with TRBD2. This CDR3 comprises 13 residues. Germline CDR1 is MDHEN and CDR2 is SYDVKM. With V trimmed by 10 bases and J by 0 bases, 2 bases remained unmatched.

This clonotype was found a few times. V is TRBV3-1 and J is TRBJ1-5; D is uncertain. V was pared by 1 base and J by 3 bases, with 7 bases between. This CDR3 comprises 14 residues. Germline CDR1 is LGHDT and CDR2 is YNNKEL (reference sequence). This CDR3 reads CASSQGDTNQPQHF. CDR3 nucleotide sequence: TGTGCCAGCAGCCAAGGTGACACCAATCAGCCCCAGCATTTT.

The CDR3 here is CASSQMRTGATGGGQPQHF. Here the CDR3 DNA reads TGTGCCAGCAGCCAAATGCGGACAGGCGCCACGGGGGGAGGTCAGCCCCAGCATTTT. The chain carries TRBV4-2 and TRBJ1-5; TRBD1 aligns across 7 bases. The CDR3 sequence is 19 residues long. V lost 2 bases and J lost 6; bases outside the gene matches: 19. Germline V gene lookup returns CDR1 LGHNA and CDR2 YNFKEQ.

The chain links TRBV5-1 to TRBJ1-6; TRBD1 matches 12 bases. The CDR3 runs 16 residues. The V gene end was trimmed by 0 bases and the J gene end by 9 bases; junction bases not matched to a gene: 4. CDR1 SGHRS and CDR2 YFSETQ come from the germline V gene. The CDR3 region has the DNA TGCGCCAGCAGCTTGGAGGGACAGGGGGCTGGTTCACCCCTCCACTTT. Translating it yields CASSLEGQGAGSPLHF.

The chain is built from TRBV20-1 and TRBJ2-1; 12 nucleotides match TRBD2. Per germline, CDR1 DFQATT and CDR2 SNEGSKA (reference sequence). This CDR3 comprises 15 residues. V shed 5 bases, J shed 4 bases, and the junction held 6 bases outside the gene matches. The CDR3 DNA follows: TGCAGTGCTTCCCGGACTAGCGGGGCTTACAATGAGCAGTTCTTC. Its translation: CSASRTSGAYNEQFF.

This clonotype occurred once. V usage is TRBV5-1 and J usage is TRBJ1-1; D is undetermined. V was clipped by 4 bases and J by 0 bases, with 10 bases between them. The CDR3 length is 14 residues. In germline, CDR1 is SGHRS, CDR2 YFSETQ. The CDR3 nucleotides are TGCGCCAGCAGCCCGTCTACAGTGAACACTGAAGCTTTCTTT. Its protein product is CASSPSTVNTEAFF.

This clonotype was counted ten times or more. The gene calls are TRBV10-3 and TRBJ1-2; 10 nucleotides align to TRBD1. Germline values: CDR1 ENHRY, CDR2 SYGVKD. J was trimmed by 2 bases and V by 5 bases; bases with no gene match: 8. This CDR3 is built from 16 residues. The CDR3 DNA sequence: TGTGCCATCAGTCCGGGACAGGGGACGGGGAACTATGGCTACACCTTC. It yields the protein CAISPGQGTGNYGYTF.

The chain links TRBV18 to TRBJ2-1; the D gene could be TRBD1 or TRBD2 (6 bases each). Germline assignment: CDR1 KGHSH and CDR2 LQKENI. The CDR3 spans 17 residues. V was clipped by 3 bases and J by 6 bases, with 21 bases between them. CDR3 region: CASSPTTGTGGPNEQFF. The CDR3 nucleotides are TGTGCCAGCTCACCGACTACCGGGACCGGGGGCCCCAATGAGCAGTTCTTC.